These 14 T cell receptor beta chains came from one sample sequenced in a study of shared clonotypes between healthy human individuals. Data came from immunoSEQ multiplex PCR; TCRdb stores just in-frame clones and leaves some out. The sample yields about 980,000 clones, 76% seen once. Material for sequencing was memory CD4+ T cells sorted from blood. Subset: CD45RA-negative fraction. Source of these receptors: a man aged 18 to 30 in good health.

The chain is built from TRBV28 and TRBJ2-3, with D possibly being TRBD1 (5 bases). The CDR3 consists of 16 residues. Germline V lookup: CDR1 MDHEN, CDR2 SYDVKM. The V gene lost 2 bases and the J gene lost 1 base, with 13 bases spanning the gap. Written as DNA, the CDR3 is TGTGCCAGCAGTTTAATGGGGCGCGAGGGCACAGATACGCAGTATTTT. Residues: CASSLMGREGTDTQYF. Filled out from reference TRBV28 and TRBJ2-3, the complete variable domain reads DVKVTQSSRYLVKRTGEKVFLECVQDMDHENMFWYRQDPGLGLRLIYFSYDVKMKEKGDIPEGYSVSREKKERFSLILESASTNQTSMYLCASSLMGREGTDTQYFGPGTRLTVL.

The DNA of the CDR3 is TGTGCCAGCAGTTCTCAAGGTAGCGGGCCCACAGATACGCAGTATTTT. It encodes CASSSQGSGPTDTQYF. The chain carries TRBV11-2 and TRBJ2-3, with 7 positions matching TRBD2. This CDR3 region has 16 residues. J lost 2 bases, V lost 6 bases, and 11 bases had no gene match. CDR1 and CDR2 (germline): SGHAT, FQNNGV.

This chain uses TRBV2 with TRBJ2-1, with 9 bases aligning to TRBD1. The germline V gene has CDR1 SNHLY and CDR2 FYNNEI. The CDR3 has 13 amino acids. Trimming cost V 6 bases and J 9 bases; bases outside gene matches: 6. This CDR3 is CASSDTGGLEQFF. The DNA of the CDR3 is TGTGCCAGCAGCGATACAGGGGGCCTTGAGCAGTTCTTC.

The V and J genes are TRBV2 and TRBJ1-3, with 9 positions matching TRBD1. V shed 5 bases and J 4 bases; nucleotides not matched to a gene: 6. Germline assignment: CDR1 SNHLY and CDR2 FYNNEI. The CDR3 spans 15 residues. The CDR3 loop reads CASSPQGASGNTIYF. The CDR3 DNA follows: TGTGCCAGCAGTCCACAGGGGGCGTCAGGAAACACCATATATTTT.

Ten or more counts support this clone. This sequence joins TRBV25-1 and TRBJ1-5; TRBD1 is a possible D gene (5 bases). The germline V gene encodes CDR1 MGHDK and CDR2 SYGVNS. This CDR3 region has 12 residues. Trimming pared 3 bases from V and 7 bases from J, leaving 7 bases between. The CDR3 loop reads CASSEEGQPQHF. CDR3 coding DNA: TGTGCCAGCAGTGAGGAGGGGCAGCCCCAGCATTTT.

The sample holds a few counts of this clone. The CDR3 nucleotides are TGTGCCAGCAGTGAAGCGCGAGGGGTGGATCAGCCCCAGCATTTT. Protein: CASSEARGVDQPQHF. The rearrangement joins TRBV2 to TRBJ1-5; D may be TRBD1 (5 bases). Trimming took off 0 bases at V and 5 bases at J, with 11 bases between the two ends. Germline CDR1 is SNHLY and CDR2 is FYNNEI. The CDR3 spans 15 residues.

The chain uses TRBV28 and TRBJ2-1, with D uncertain. This CDR3 is built from 12 residues. Germline V gives CDR1 MDHEN, CDR2 SYDVKM. V was cut by 2 bases and J by 4 bases, with 3 bases left in between. CDR3 sequence (DNA): TGTGCCAGCAGTTTACCTTACAATGAGCAGTTCTTC. Translating gives CASSLPYNEQFF.

The chain carries TRBV30 and TRBJ2-1; D is uncertain. This CDR3 is 14 amino acids long. The V gene's germline CDR1 is GTSNPN and CDR2 SVGIG (reference sequence). The germline V and J ends were trimmed by 4 bases and 0 bases, with 10 bases remaining between them. The CDR3 is CAWTPVGSYNEQFF. DNA of the CDR3: TGTGCCTGGACCCCGGTGGGCTCCTACAATGAGCAGTTCTTC. Supplemented by reference TRBV30 and TRBJ2-1, the full variable domain reads SQTIHQWPATLVQPVGSPLSLECTVEGTSNPNLYWYRQAAGRGLQLLFYSVGIGQISSEVPQNLSASRPQDRQFILSSKKLLLSDSGFYLCAWTPVGSYNEQFFGPGTRLTVL.

The chain links TRBV18 to TRBJ2-7; 7 bases agree with TRBD2. From germline, CDR1 is KGHSH and CDR2 LQKENI. Unmatched junction bases numbered 8, after V lost 6 bases and J lost 3 bases. The CDR3 consists of 14 residues. CDR3 residues: CASSPMASGYEQYF. The CDR3 coding sequence is TGTGCCAGCTCCCCTATGGCTAGCGGCTACGAGCAGTACTTC.

About this clone itself: Additional DNA sequences in this sample encode the identical CDR3. This sequence joins TRBV11-2 and TRBJ2-3; 10 nucleotides align to TRBD2. V was pared by 4 bases and J by 1 base, with 2 bases of the junction left unmatched. Per germline, CDR1 SGHAT and CDR2 FQNNGV. The CDR3 covers 15 residues. CDR3 amino acids: CASSSGLAGTDTQYF. CDR3 DNA: TGTGCCAGCAGCTCTGGACTAGCGGGCACAGATACGCAGTATTTT.

The CDR3 sequence is CASSPDSSYEQYF. CDR3 coding DNA: TGCGCCAGCAGCCCCGACAGCTCCTACGAGCAGTACTTC. The chain carries TRBV5-1 and TRBJ2-7, with D perhaps matching TRBD1 (5 bases). The V end lost 4 bases, the J end lost 0 bases, and 8 bases lay between the germline ends. This CDR3 region has 13 residues. Germline V gene sequence: CDR1 SGHRS, CDR2 YFSETQ.

Worth noting for this clone: The sample holds other DNA sequences that translate to the same CDR3. The chain carries TRBV5-1 and TRBJ1-2, with TRBD1 matching over 7 bases. This CDR3 has 13 amino acids. CDR1 is SGHRS and CDR2 is YFSETQ in the germline V gene. With 5 bases clipped from V and 1 base from J, the junction kept 2 bases outside the gene matches. Here the CDR3 DNA reads TGCGCCAGCAGTCGGGACAGTAACTATGGCTACACCTTC. Amino acids: CASSRDSNYGYTF.

CDR3 loop: CASSVTDSTDTQYF. The CDR3 nucleotides read TGTGCCAGCAGCGTGACCGATAGCACAGATACGCAGTATTTT. The chain uses TRBV9 and TRBJ2-3; D remains unclear. Per the germline V gene, CDR1 is SGDLS and CDR2 is YYNGEE. This CDR3 is 14 amino acids long. Deletions cut 2 bases from V and 0 bases from J, with 7 bases between.

This clone was counted many times. Here the CDR3 reads CASSSLSTPGNTIYF. In DNA form, the CDR3 reads TGTGCCAGCAGTTCCCTATCGACACCTGGAAACACCATATATTTT. The chain links TRBV6-5 to TRBJ1-3, with D unclear. Looked up from germline, CDR1 is MNHEY and CDR2 is SVGAGI. This CDR3 comprises 15 residues. Trimming shortened V by 4 bases and J by 2 bases, and 12 bases separated the two germline ends.